This TCR beta chain was sequenced in a study of early T cells in non-severe SARS-CoV-2 infection. Study overall: Unsorted whole-blood RNA was sequenced in bulk, leaving chains unpaired.

TCRdb re-analysed the 5' RACE reads in MiXCR, keeping a single row per CDR3 protein. The sample holds some 57,000 distinct CDR3 sequences, approximately 5.6% seen once. Germline loops: CDR1 SNHLY, CDR2 FYNNEI. V shed 8 bases and J shed 2 bases, with 10 bases lying between them. This CDR3 has 12 residues. The source of this sequence is an adult who was a healthcare worker with PCR-confirmed SARS-CoV-2 infection or an uninfected control (not recorded which). The V gene is TRBV2, the J gene TRBJ2-7; possible D gene TRBD1, 6 bases. The source material was whole blood. CDR3 bases: TGTGCCAGCCGAGCAGGGGCCTACGAGCAGTACTTC. This gives the protein CASRAGAYEQYF.